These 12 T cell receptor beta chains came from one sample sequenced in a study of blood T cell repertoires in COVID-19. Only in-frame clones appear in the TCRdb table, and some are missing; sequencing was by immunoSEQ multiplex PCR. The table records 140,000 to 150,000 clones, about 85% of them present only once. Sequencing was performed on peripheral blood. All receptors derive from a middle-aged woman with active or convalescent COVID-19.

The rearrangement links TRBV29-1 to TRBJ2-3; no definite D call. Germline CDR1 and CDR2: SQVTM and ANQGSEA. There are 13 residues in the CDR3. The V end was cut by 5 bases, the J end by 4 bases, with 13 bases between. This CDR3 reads CSVSRVAADTQYF. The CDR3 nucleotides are TGCAGCGTTTCTCGGGTTGCAGCAGATACGCAGTATTTT.

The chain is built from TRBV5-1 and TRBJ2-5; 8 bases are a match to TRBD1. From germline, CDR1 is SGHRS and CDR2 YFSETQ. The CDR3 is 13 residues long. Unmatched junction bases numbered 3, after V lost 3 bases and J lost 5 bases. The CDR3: CASSSDRGETQYF. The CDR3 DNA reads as TGCGCCAGCAGCTCAGACAGGGGTGAGACCCAGTACTTC. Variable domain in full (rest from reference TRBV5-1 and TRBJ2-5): KAGVTQTPRYLIKTRGQQVTLSCSPISGHRSVSWYQQTPGQGLQFLFEYFSETQRNKGNFPGRFSGRQFSNSRSEMNVSTLELGDSALYLCASSSDRGETQYFGPGTRLLVL.

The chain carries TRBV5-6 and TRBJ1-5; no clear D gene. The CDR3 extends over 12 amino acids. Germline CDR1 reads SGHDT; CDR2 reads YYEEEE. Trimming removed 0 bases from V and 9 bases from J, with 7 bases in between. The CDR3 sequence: CASSLAGLPQHF. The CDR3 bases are TGTGCCAGCAGCTTGGCAGGATTGCCCCAGCATTTT. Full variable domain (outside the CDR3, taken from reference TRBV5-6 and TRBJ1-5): DAGVTQSPTHLIKTRGQQVTLRCSPKSGHDTVSWYQQALGQGPQFIFQYYEEEERQRGNFPDRFSGHQFPNYSSELNVNALLLGDSALYLCASSLAGLPQHFGDGTRLSIL.

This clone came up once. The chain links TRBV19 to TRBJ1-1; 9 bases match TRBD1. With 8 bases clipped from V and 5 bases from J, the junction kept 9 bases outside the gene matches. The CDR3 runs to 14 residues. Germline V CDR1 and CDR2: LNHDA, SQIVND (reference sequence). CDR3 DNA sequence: TGTGCCAGTCAGACAGGGGGGACTAGGACTGAAGCTTTCTTT. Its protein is CASQTGGTRTEAFF.

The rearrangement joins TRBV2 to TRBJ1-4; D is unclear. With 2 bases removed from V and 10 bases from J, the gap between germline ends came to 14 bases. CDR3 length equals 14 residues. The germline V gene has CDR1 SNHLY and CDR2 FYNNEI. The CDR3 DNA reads TGTGCCAGCAGTGAACTGCCGGCCAGCGGAAAACTGTTTTTT. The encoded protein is CASSELPASGKLFF.

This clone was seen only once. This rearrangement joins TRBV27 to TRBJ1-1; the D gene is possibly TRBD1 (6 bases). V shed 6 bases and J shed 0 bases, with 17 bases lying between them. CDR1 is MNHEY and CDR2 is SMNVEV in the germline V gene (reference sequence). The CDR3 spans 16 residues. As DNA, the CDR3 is TGTGCCAGCAGCCCTAGGGGAACAGGGTTGAACACTGAAGCTTTCTTT. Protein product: CASSPRGTGLNTEAFF.

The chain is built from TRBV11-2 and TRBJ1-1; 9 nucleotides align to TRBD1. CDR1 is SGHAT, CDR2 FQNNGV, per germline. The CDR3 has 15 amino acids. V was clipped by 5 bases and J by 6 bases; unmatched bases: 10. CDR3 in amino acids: CASSPITGGASEAFF. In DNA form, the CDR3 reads TGTGCCAGCAGCCCCATCACAGGGGGCGCGTCTGAAGCTTTCTTT.

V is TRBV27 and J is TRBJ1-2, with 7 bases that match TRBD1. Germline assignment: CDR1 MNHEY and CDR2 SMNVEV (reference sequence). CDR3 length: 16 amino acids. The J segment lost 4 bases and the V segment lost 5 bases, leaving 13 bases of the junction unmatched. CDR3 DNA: TGTGCCAGCAGTACCATCTTCCCAGGGACAGCCTATGGCTACACCTTC. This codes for CASSTIFPGTAYGYTF.

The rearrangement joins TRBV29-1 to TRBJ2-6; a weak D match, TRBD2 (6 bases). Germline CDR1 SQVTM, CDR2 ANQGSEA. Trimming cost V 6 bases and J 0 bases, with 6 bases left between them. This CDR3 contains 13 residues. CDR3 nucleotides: TGCAGCGTGCGGGGCTCTGGGGCCAACGTCCTGACTTTC. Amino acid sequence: CSVRGSGANVLTF.

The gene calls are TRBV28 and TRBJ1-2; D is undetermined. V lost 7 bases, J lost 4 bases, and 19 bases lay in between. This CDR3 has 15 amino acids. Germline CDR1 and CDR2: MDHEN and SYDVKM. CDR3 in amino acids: CASTSGPEGGYGYTF. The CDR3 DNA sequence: TGTGCCAGCACTAGCGGACCCGAGGGCGGCTATGGCTACACCTTC.

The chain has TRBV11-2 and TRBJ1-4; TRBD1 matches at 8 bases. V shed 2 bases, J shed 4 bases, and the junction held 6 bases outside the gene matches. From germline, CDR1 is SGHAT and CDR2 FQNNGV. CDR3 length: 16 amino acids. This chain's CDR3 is CASSLSVQGGNEKLFF. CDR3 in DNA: TGTGCCAGCAGCTTAAGTGTACAGGGGGGTAATGAAAAACTGTTTTTT.

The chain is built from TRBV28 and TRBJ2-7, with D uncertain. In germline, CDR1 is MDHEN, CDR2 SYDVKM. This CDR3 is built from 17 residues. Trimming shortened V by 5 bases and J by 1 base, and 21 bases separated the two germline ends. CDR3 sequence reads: CASSPQPPRSWSYEQYF. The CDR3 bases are TGTGCCAGCAGTCCGCAACCCCCCCGGAGTTGGTCCTACGAGCAGTACTTC. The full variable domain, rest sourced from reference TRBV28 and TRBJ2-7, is DVKVTQSSRYLVKRTGEKVFLECVQDMDHENMFWYRQDPGLGLRLIYFSYDVKMKEKGDIPEGYSVSREKKERFSLILESASTNQTSMYLCASSPQPPRSWSYEQYFGPGTRLTVT.